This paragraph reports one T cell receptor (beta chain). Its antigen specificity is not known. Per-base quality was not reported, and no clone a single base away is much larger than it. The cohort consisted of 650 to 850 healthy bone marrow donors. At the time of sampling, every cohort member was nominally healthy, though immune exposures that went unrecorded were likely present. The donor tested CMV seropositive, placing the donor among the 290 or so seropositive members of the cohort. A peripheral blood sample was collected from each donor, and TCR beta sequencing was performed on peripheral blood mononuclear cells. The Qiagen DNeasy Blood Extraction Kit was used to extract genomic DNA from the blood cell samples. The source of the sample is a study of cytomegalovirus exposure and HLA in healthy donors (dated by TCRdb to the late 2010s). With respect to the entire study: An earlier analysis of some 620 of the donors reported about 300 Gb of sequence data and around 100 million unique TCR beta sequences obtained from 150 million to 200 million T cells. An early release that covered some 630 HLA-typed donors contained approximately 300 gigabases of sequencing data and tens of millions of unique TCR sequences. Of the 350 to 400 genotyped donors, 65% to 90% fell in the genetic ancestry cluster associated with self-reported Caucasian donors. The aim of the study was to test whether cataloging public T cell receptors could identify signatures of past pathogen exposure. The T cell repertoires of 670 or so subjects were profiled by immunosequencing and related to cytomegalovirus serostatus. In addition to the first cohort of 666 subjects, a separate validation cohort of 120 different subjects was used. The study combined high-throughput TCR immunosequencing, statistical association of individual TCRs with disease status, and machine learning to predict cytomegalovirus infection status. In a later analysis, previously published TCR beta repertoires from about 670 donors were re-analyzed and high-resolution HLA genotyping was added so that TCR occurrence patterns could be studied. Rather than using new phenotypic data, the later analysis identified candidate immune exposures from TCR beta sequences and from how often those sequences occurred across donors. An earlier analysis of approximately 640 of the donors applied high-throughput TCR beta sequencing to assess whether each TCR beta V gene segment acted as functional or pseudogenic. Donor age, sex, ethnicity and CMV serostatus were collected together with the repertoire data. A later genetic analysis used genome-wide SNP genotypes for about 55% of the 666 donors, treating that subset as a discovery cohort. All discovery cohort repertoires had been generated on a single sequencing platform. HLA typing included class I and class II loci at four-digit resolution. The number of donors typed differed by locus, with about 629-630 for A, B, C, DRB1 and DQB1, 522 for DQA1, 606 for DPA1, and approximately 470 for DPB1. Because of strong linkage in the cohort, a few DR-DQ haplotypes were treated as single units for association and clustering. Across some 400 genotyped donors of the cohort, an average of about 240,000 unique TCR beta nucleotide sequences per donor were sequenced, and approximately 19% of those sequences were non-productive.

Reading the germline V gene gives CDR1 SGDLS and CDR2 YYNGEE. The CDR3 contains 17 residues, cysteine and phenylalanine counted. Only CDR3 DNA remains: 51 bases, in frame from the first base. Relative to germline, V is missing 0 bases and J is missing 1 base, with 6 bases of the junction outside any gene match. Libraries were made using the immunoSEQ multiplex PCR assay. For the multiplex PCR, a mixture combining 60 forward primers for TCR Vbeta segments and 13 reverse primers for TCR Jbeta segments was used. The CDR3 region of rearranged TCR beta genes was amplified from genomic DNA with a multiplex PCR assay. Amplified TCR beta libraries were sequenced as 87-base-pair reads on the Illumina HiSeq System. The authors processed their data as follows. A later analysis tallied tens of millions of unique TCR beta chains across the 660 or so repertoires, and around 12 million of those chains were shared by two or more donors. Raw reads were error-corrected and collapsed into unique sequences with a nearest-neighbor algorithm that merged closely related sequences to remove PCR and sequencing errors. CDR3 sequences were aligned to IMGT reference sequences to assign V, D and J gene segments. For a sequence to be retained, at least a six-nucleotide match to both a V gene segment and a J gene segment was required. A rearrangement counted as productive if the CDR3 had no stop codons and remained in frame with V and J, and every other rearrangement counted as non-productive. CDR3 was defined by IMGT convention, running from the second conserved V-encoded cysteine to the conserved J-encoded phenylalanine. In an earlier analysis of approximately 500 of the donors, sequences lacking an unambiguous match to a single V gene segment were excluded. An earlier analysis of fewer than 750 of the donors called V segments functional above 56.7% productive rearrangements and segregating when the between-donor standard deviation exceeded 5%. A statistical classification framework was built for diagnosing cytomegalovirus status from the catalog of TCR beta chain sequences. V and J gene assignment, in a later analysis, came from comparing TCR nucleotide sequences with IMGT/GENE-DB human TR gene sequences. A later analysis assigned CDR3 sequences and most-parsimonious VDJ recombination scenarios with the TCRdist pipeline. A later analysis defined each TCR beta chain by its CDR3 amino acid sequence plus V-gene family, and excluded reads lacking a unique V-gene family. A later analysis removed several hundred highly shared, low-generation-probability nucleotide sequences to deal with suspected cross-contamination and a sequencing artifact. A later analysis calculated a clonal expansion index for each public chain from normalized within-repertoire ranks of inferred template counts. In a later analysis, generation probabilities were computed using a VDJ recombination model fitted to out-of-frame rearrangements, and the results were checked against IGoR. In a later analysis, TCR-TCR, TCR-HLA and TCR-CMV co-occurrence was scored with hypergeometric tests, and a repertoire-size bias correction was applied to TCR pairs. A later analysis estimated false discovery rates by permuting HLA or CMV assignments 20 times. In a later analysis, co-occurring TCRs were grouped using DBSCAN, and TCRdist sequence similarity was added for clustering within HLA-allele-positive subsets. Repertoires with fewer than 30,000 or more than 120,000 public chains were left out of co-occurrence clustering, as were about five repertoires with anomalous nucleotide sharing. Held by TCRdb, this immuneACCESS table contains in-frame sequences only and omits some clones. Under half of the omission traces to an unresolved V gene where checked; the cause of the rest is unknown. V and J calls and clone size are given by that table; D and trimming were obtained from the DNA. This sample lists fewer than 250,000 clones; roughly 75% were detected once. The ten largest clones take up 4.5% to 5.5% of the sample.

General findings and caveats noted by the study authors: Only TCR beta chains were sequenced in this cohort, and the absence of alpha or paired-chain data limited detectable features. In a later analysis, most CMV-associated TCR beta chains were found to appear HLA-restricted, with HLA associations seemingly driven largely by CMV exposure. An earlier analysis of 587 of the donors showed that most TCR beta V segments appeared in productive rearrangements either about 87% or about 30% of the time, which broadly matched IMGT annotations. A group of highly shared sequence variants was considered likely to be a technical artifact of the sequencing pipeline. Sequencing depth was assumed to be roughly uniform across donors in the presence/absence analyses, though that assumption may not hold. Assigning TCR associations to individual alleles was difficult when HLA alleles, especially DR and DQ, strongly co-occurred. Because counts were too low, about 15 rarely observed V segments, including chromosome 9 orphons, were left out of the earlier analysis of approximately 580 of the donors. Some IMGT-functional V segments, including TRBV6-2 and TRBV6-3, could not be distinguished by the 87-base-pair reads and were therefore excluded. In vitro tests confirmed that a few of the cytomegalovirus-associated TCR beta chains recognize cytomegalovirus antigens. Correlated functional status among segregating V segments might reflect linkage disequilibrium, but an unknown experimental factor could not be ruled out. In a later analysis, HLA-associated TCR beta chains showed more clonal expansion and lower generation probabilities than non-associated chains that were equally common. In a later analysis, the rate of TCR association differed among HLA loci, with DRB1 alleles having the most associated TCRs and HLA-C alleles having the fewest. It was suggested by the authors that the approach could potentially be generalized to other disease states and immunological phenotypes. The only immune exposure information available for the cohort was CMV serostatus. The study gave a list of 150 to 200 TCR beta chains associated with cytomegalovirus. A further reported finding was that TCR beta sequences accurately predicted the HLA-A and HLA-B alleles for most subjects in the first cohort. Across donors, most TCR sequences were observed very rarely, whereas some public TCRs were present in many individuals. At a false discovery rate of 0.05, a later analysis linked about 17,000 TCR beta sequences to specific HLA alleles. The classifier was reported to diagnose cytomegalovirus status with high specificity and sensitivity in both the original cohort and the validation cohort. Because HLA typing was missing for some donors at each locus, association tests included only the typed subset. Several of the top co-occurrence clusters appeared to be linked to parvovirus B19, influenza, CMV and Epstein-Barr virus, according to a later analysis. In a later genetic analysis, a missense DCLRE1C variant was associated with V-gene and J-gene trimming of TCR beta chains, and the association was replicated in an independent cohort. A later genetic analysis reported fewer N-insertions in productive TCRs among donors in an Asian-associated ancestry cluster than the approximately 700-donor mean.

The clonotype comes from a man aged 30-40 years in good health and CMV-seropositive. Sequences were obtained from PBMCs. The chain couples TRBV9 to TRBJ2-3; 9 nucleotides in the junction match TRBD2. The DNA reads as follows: TGTGCCAGCAGCGTAGGTTTACAGCGGGGGGGCACAGATACGCAGTATTTT. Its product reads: CASSVGLQRGGTDTQYF.